Detailed here is one TCR beta chain. Its antigen remains unknown. Only in-frame clones appear in the TCRdb table, and some are missing; sequencing was by immunoSEQ multiplex PCR. The table lists thousands of clones, approximately 79% of them singletons. V gave up 4 bases and J gave up 1 base, with 11 bases separating them. CDR1 and CDR2 (germline): SGHRS, YFSETQ. The CDR3 spans 14 residues. This entry comes from a study of T cells and Merkel cell carcinoma outcomes. Overall study results and limits: Merkel cell carcinoma outcomes were reportedly predicted by repertoire and T-cell density.

Material for sequencing was tumor tissue from Merkel cell carcinoma. This chain connects TRBV5-1 to TRBJ1-1; unclear D gene. This TCR came from a human donor with Merkel cell carcinoma. The CDR3 coding sequence is TGCGCCAGCAGCGCTCTACCGGCGAACACTGAAGCTTTCTTT. Its translation is CASSALPANTEAFF.